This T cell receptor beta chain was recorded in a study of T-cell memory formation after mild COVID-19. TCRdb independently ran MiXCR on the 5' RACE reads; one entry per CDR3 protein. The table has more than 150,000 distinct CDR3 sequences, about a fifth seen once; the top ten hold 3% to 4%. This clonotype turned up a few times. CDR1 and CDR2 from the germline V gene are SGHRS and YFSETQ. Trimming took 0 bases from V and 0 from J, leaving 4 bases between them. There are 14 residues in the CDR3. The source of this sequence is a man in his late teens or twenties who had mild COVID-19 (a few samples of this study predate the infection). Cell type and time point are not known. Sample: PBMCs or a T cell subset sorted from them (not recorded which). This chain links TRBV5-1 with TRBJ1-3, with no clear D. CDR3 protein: CASSLDLSGNTIYF. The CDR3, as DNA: TGCGCCAGCAGCTTGGACCTCTCTGGAAACACCATATATTTT.